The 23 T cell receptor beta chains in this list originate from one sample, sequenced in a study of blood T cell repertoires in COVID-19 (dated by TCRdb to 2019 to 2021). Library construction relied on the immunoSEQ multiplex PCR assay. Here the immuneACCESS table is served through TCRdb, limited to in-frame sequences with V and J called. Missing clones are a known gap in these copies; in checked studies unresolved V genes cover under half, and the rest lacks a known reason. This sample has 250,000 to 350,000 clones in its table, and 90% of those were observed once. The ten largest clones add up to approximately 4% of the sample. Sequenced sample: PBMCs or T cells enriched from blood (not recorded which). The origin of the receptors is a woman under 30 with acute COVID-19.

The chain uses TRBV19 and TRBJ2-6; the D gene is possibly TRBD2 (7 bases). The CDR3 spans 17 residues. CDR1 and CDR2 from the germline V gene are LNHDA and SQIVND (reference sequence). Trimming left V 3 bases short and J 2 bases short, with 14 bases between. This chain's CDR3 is CASSIGGRFTGANVLTF. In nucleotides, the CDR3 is TGTGCCAGTAGTATCGGGGGGCGGTTTACTGGGGCCAACGTCCTGACTTTC.

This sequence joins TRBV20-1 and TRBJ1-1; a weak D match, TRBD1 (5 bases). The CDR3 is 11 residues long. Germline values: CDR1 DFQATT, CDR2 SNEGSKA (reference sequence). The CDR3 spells CSAGGVTEAFF. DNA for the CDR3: TGCAGCGCCGGGGGGGTCACTGAAGCTTTCTTT.

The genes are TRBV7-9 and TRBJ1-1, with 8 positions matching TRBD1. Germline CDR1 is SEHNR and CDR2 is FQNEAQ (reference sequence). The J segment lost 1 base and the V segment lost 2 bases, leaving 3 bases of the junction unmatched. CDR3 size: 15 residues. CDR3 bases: TGTGCCAGCAGCTTAACCGGGACAGGGAACACTGAAGCTTTCTTT. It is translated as CASSLTGTGNTEAFF.

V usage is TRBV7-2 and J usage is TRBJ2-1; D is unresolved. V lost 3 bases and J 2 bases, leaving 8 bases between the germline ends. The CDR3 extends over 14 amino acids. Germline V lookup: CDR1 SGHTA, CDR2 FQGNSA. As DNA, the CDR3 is TGTGCCAGCAGCTTCCATGGCCCCTACAATGAGCAGTTCTTC. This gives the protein CASSFHGPYNEQFF.

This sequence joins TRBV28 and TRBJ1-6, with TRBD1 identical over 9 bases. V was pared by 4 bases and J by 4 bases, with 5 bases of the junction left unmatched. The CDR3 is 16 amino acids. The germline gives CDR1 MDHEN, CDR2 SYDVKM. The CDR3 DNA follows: TGTGCCAGCAGTTCTCATGACAGGGGGTATAATTCACCCCTCCACTTT. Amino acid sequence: CASSSHDRGYNSPLHF.

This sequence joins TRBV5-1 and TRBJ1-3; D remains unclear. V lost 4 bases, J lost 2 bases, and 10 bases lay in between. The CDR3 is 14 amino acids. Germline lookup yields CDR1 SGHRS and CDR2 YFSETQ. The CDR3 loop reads CASSPDSTGNTIYF. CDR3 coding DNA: TGCGCCAGCAGCCCGGACTCTACTGGAAACACCATATATTTT.

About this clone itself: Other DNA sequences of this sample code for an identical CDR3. Written as DNA, the CDR3 is TGTGCCAGTTCCGGGACAGGGGGAAATCAGCCCCAGCATTTT. The encoded protein is CASSGTGGNQPQHF. The rearrangement joins TRBV19 to TRBJ1-5, with TRBD1 identical over 11 bases. The CDR3 is 14 amino acids. V lost 8 bases to trimming and J lost 4 bases; unmatched junction nucleotides: 4. CDR1 is LNHDA and CDR2 is SQIVND in the germline V gene (reference sequence).

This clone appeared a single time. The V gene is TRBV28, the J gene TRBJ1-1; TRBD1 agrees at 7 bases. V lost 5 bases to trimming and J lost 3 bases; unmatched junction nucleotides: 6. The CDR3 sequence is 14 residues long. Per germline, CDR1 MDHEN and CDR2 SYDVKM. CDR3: CASSIIGGDTEAFF. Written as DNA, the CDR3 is TGTGCCAGCAGTATAATAGGGGGCGACACTGAAGCTTTCTTT. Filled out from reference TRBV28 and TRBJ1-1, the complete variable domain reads DVKVTQSSRYLVKRTGEKVFLECVQDMDHENMFWYRQDPGLGLRLIYFSYDVKMKEKGDIPEGYSVSREKKERFSLILESASTNQTSMYLCASSIIGGDTEAFFGQGTRLTVV.

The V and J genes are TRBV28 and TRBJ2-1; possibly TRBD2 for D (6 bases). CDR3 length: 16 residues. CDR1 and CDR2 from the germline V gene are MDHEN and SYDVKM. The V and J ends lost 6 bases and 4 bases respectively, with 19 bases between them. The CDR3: CASSPTGGPKYNEQFF. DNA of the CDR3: TGTGCCAGCAGCCCAACTGGAGGGCCAAAGTACAATGAGCAGTTCTTC.

CDR3 DNA: TGTGCCAGCCGGGCGGTTAGCGGGAGTTCTTATGAGCAGTTCTTC. This translates into CASRAVSGSSYEQFF. The chain carries TRBV7-9 and TRBJ2-1; 9 nucleotides line up with TRBD2. The CDR3 consists of 15 residues. CDR1 and CDR2 (germline): SEHNR, FQNEAQ (reference sequence). The V gene end was trimmed by 8 bases and the J gene end by 8 bases; junction bases not matched to a gene: 13.

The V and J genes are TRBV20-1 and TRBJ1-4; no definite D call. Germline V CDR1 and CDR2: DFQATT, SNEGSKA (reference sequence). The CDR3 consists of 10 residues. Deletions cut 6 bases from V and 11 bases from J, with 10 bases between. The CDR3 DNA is TGCAGTGCGCCCCTAGATAAACTGTTTTTT. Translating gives CSAPLDKLFF.

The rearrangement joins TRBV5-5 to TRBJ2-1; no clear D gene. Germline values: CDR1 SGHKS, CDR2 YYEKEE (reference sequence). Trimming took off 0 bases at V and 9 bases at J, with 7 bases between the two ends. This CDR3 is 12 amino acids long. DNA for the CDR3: TGTGCCAGCAGCTTGGAAATCGGTGAGCAGTTCTTC. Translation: CASSLEIGEQFF.

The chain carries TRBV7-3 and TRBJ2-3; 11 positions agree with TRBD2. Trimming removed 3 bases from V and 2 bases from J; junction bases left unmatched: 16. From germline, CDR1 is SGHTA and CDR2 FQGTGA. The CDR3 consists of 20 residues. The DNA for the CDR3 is TGTGCCAGCAGCTTCCTAAGGGGGCCTCGGGGACTAGCGGTCACAGATACGCAGTATTTT. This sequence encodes CASSFLRGPRGLAVTDTQYF.

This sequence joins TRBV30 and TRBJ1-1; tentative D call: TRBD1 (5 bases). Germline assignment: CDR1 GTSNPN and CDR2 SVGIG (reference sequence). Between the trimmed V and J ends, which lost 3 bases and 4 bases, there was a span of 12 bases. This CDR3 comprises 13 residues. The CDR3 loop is CAWRNPGGTEAFF. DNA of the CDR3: TGTGCCTGGAGAAATCCGGGGGGCACTGAAGCTTTCTTT.

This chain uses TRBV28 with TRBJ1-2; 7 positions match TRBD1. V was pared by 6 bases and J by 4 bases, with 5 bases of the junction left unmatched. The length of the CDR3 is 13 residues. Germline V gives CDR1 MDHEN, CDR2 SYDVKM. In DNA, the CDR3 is TGTGCCAGCAGCGCTGGGACAGTCTATGGCTACACCTTC. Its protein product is CASSAGTVYGYTF.

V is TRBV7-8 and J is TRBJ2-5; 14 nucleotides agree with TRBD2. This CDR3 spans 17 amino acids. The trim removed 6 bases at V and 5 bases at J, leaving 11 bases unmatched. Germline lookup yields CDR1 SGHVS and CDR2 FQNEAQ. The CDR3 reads CASRNRLAGGVEETQYF. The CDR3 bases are TGTGCCAGCAGGAACAGACTAGCGGGGGGGGTAGAGGAGACCCAGTACTTC.

The CDR3: CASSYSTGRGNEKLFF. CDR3 nucleotides: TGTGCCAGCAGTTACTCCACGGGCCGCGGGAATGAAAAACTGTTTTTT. V is TRBV6-5 and J is TRBJ1-4, with D unresolved. The V end was cut by 0 bases, the J end by 5 bases, with 13 bases between. The CDR3 spans 16 residues. Germline-derived CDR1 and CDR2 are MNHEY and SVGAGI.

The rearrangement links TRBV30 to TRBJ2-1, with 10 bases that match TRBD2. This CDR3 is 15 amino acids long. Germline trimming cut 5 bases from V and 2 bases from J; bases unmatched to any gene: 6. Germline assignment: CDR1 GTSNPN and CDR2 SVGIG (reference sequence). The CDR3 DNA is TGTGCCTGGGAATCAGCGGGAGGGCCCTACAATGAGCAGTTCTTC. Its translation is CAWESAGGPYNEQFF.

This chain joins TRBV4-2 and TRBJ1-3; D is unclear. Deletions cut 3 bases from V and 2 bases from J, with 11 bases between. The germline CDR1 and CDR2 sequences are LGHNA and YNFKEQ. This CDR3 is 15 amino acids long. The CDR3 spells CASSQNDGAGNTIYF. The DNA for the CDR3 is TGTGCCAGCAGCCAGAACGACGGAGCTGGAAACACCATATATTTT.

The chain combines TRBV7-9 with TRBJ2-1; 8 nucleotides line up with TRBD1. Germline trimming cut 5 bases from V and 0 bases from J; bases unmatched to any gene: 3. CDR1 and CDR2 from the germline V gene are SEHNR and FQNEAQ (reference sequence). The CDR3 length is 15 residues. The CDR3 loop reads CASSRTGSSYNEQFF. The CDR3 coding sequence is TGTGCCAGCAGCCGGACAGGGAGCTCCTACAATGAGCAGTTCTTC.

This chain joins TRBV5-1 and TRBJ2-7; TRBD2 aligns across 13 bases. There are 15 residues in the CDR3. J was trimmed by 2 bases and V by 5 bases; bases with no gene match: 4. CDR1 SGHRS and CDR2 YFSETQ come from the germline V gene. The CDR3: CASRYGTSGAYEQYF. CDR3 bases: TGCGCCAGCAGATATGGGACTAGCGGGGCCTACGAGCAGTACTTC.

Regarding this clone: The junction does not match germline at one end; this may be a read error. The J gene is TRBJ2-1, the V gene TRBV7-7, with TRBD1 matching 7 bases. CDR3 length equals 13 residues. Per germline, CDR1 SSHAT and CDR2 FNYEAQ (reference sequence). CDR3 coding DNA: TGTGCTAGCAGCTTAGACAGGGAAGGAGAGCAGTTCTTC. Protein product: CASSLDREGEQFF.

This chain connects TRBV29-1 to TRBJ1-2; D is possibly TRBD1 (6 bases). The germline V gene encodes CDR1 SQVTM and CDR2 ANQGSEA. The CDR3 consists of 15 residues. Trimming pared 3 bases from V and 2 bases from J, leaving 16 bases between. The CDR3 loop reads CSVEGPRQGNYGYTF. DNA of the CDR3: TGCAGCGTTGAGGGCCCGCGGCAGGGGAACTATGGCTACACCTTC.